The entry below describes one TCR beta chain. The record originates from a study of blood T cell repertoires in COVID-19. Study information: The United States, Italy and Spain provided the acute and convalescent COVID-19 samples. T cells, B-cell-depleted T cells, or PBMCs provided the cDNA or gDNA that served as material.

This CDR3 contains 17 residues. Per the authors' pipeline: Reference gene primer amplification gave nucleated cell count estimates. TCRdb's table, derived via immunoSEQ multiplex PCR, lists solely in-frame clones and lacks some. The V and J calls and clone size were taken over from that table, and D and trimming were inferred from the DNA. The profile covers 50,000 to 75,000 clones, with about four fifths appearing a single time and approximately 5.6% taken by the ten largest. The chain carries TRBV21-1 and TRBJ2-5; TRBD2 is taken as the D call from the table, unchecked against the DNA. TRBV21-1 represents a pseudogene. Sequenced material: peripheral blood. The receptor's source is a human donor in a cohort sampled during active COVID-19. CDR3 sequence (DNA): TGTGCCAGCAGCAAGTTTTCGGCGGAAACGTACCAAGAGACCCAGTACTTC. Encoded protein: CASSKFSAETYQETQYF.